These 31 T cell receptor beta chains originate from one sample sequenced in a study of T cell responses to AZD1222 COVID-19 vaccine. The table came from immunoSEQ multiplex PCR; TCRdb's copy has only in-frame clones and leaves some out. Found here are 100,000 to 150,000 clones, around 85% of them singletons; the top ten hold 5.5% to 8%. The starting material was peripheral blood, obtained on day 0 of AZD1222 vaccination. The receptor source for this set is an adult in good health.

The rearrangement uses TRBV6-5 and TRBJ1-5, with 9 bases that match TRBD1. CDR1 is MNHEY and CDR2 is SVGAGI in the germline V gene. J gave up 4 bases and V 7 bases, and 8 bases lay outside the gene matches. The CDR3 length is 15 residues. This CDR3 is CASTDRGSWNQPQHF. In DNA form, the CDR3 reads TGTGCCAGCACGGACAGGGGTTCTTGGAATCAGCCCCAGCATTTT.

The CDR3 is CASSKGVNTGELFF. The CDR3 bases are TGTGCCAGCAGCAAGGGCGTAAACACCGGGGAGCTGTTTTTT. The V call is TRBV7-3, the J call TRBJ2-2; the D is unclear. The germline V and J ends were trimmed by 5 bases and 2 bases, with 9 bases remaining between them. The CDR3 extends over 14 amino acids. Germline V CDR1 and CDR2: SGHTA, FQGTGA.

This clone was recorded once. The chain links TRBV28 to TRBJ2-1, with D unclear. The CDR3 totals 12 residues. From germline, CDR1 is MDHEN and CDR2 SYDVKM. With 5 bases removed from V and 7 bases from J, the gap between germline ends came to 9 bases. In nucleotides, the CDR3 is TGTGCCAGCAGTCTTCCGTTGAATGAGCAGTTCTTC. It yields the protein CASSLPLNEQFF.

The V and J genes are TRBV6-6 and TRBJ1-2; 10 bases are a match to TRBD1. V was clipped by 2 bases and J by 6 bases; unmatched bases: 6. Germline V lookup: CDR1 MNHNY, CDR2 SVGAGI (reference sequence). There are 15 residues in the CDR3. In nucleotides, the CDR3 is TGTGCCAGCAGTTACATAGGGACAGGGGCGGATGGCTACACCTTC. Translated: CASSYIGTGADGYTF.

As DNA, the CDR3 is TGTGCCAGCAGCGTAGCAACAGACGACAATGAGCAGTTCTTC. Its translation is CASSVATDDNEQFF. The J gene is TRBJ2-1, the V gene TRBV9; no definite D call. CDR1 and CDR2 from the germline V gene are SGDLS and YYNGEE. The CDR3 is 14 amino acids. Trimming cost V 0 bases and J 5 bases, with 9 bases left between them.

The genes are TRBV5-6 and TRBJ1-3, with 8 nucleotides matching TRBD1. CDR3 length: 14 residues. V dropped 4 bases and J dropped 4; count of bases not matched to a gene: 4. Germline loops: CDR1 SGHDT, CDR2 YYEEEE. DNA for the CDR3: TGTGCCAGCAGCAAGACAGGGGTCGGAAACACCATATATTTT. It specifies CASSKTGVGNTIYF.

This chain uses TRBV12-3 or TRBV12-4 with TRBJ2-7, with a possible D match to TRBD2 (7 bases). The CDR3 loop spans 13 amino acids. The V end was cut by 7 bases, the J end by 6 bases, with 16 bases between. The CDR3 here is CASTDRGAGEQYF. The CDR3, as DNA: TGTGCCAGCACGGACCGGGGGGCGGGCGAGCAGTACTTC.

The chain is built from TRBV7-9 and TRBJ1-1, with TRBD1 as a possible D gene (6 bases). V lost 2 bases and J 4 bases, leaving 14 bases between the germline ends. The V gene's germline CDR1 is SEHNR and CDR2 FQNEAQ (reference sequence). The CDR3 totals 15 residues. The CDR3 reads CASSLFETGSTEAFF. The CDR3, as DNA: TGTGCCAGCAGCTTATTCGAAACAGGGAGCACTGAAGCTTTCTTT.

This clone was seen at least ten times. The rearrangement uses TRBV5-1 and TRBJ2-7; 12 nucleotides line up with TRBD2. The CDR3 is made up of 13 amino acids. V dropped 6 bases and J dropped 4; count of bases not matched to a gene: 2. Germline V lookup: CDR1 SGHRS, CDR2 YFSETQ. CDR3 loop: CASTGTSGYEQYF. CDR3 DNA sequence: TGCGCCAGCACCGGGACTAGCGGGTACGAGCAGTACTTC.

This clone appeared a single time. Written as DNA, the CDR3 is TGCGCCAGCAGCCCGCTGCCTAGCGGGGGCCCAGGGGAGACCCAGTACTTC. Amino acid sequence: CASSPLPSGGPGETQYF. The chain employs TRBV4-1 and TRBJ2-5, with 10 bases that match TRBD2. The V segment lost 4 bases and the J segment 5 bases; nucleotides outside the gene matches: 13. The CDR3 is 17 residues long. Germline V gives CDR1 MGHRA, CDR2 YSYEKL.

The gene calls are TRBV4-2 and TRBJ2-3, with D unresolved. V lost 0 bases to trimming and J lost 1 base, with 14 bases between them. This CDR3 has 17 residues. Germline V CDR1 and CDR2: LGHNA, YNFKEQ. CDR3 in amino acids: CASSQESLPSGTDTQYF. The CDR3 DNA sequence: TGTGCCAGCAGCCAAGAGTCGCTCCCTAGTGGCACAGATACGCAGTATTTT.

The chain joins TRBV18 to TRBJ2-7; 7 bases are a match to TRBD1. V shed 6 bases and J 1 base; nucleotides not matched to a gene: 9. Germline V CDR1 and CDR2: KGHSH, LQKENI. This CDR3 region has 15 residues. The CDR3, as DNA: TGTGCCAGCTCCTTTACAGGGGACCCATCCTACGAGCAGTACTTC. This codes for CASSFTGDPSYEQYF.

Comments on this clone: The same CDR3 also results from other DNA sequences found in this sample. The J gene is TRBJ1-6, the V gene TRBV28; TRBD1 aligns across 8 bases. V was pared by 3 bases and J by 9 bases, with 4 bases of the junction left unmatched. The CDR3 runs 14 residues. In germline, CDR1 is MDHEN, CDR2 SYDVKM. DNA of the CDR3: TGTGCCAGCAGTTTTGGAACAGGGGGTTCACCCCTCCACTTT. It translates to CASSFGTGGSPLHF.

DNA of the CDR3: TGTGCCAGCAGCTTGACCGTGGAGACCCAGTACTTC. Translation gives CASSLTVETQYF. V is TRBV5-6 and J is TRBJ2-5; D not resolved. The CDR3 runs 12 residues. Trimming cost V 1 base and J 5 bases, with 6 bases left between them. From germline, CDR1 is SGHDT and CDR2 YYEEEE. Complete variable domain (other parts from reference TRBV5-6 and TRBJ2-5): DAGVTQSPTHLIKTRGQQVTLRCSPKSGHDTVSWYQQALGQGPQFIFQYYEEEERQRGNFPDRFSGHQFPNYSSELNVNALLLGDSALYLCASSLTVETQYFGPGTRLLVL.

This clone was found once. The CDR3 DNA follows: TGTGCCAGCAGTACCGGGACAGGGGTTGGCTACACCTTC. This codes for CASSTGTGVGYTF. The chain carries TRBV12-3 or TRBV12-4 and TRBJ1-2; TRBD1 aligns across 10 bases. V lost 5 bases and J lost 7; bases outside the gene matches: 4. The CDR3 sequence is 13 residues long.

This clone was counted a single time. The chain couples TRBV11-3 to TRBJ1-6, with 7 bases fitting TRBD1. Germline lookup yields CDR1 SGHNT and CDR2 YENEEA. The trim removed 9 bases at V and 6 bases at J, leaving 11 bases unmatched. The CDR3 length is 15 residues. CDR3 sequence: CARPQLGQFNSPLHF. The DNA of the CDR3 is TGTGCCAGGCCCCAGTTGGGACAGTTTAATTCACCCCTCCACTTT.

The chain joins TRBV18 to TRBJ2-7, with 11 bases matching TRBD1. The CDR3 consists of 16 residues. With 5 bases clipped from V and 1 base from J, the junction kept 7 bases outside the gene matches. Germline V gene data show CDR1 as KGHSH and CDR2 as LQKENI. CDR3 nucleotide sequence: TGTGCCAGCTCAGGGACAGGGGGTTTCCCTTCCTACGAGCAGTACTTC. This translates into CASSGTGGFPSYEQYF.

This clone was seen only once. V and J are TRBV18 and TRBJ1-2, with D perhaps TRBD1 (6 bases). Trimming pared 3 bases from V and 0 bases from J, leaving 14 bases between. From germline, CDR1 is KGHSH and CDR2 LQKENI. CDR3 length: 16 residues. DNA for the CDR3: TGTGCCAGCTCACCTATTACAGGGTTAGCTAACTATGGCTACACCTTC. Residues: CASSPITGLANYGYTF.

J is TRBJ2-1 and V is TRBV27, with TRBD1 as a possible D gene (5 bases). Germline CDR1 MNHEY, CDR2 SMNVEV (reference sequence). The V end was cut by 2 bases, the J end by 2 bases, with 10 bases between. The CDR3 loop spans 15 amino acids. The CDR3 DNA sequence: TGTGCCAGCAGTTTAGGGGCCGCGGCCTACAATGAGCAGTTCTTC. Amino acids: CASSLGAAAYNEQFF.

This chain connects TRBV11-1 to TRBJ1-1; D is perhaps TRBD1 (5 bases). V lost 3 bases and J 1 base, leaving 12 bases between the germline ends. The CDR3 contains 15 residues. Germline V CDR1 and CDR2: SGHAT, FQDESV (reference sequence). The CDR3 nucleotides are TGTGCCAGCAGCTTCTTAAATCAGGGGAACACTGAAGCTTTCTTT. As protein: CASSFLNQGNTEAFF.

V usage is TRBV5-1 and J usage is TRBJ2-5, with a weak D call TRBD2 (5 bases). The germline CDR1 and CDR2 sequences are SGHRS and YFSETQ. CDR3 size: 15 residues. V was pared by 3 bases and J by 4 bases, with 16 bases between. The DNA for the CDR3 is TGCGCCAGCAGCTCGGACGATGACTATTTAGAGACCCAGTACTTC. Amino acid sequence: CASSSDDDYLETQYF.

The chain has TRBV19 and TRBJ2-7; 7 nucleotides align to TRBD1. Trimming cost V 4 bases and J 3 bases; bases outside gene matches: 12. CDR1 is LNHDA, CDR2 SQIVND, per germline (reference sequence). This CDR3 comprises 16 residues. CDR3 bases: TGTGCCAGTAGTAACTGGGCAGCAGGGGGAGTCTACGAGCAGTACTTC. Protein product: CASSNWAAGGVYEQYF.

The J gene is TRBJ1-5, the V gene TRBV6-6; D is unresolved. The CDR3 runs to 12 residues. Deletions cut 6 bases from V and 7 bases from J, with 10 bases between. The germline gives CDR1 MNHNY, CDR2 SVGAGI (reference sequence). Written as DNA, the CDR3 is TGTGCCAGCAGCTACGAGGCGCAGCCCCAGCATTTT. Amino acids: CASSYEAQPQHF.

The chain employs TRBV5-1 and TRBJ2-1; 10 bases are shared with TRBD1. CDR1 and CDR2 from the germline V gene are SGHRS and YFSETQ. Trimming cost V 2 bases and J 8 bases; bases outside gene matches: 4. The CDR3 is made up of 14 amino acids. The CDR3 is CASSLPGTGDEQFF. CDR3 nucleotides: TGCGCCAGCAGCTTACCCGGGACAGGGGATGAGCAGTTCTTC. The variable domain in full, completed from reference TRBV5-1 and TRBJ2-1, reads KAGVTQTPRYLIKTRGQQVTLSCSPISGHRSVSWYQQTPGQGLQFLFEYFSETQRNKGNFPGRFSGRQFSNSRSEMNVSTLELGDSALYLCASSLPGTGDEQFFGPGTRLTVL.

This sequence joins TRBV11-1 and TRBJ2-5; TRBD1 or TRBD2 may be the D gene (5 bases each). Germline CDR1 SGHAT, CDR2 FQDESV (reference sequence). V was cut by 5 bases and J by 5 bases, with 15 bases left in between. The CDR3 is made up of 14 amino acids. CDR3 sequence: CASSPPRGGETQYF. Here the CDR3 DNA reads TGTGCCAGCAGCCCGCCGAGGGGCGGTGAGACCCAGTACTTC.

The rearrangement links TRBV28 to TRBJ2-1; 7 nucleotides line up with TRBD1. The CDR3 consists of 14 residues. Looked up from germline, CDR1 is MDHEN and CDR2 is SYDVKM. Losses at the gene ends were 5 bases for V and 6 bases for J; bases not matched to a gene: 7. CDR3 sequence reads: CASSLTGQLNEQFF. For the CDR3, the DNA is TGTGCCAGCAGTCTGACGGGACAGCTCAATGAGCAGTTCTTC.

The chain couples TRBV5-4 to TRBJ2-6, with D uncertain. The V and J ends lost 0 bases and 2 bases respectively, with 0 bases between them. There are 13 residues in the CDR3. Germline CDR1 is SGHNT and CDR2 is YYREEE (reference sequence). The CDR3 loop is CASSLAGANVLTF. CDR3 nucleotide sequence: TGTGCCAGCAGCTTGGCTGGGGCCAACGTCCTGACTTTC.

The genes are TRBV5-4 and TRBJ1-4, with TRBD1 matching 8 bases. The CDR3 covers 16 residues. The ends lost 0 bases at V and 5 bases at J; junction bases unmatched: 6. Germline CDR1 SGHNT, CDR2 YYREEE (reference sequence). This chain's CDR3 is CASSLGQGRRNEKLFF. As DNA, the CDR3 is TGTGCCAGCAGCTTGGGACAGGGGCGGAGGAATGAAAAACTGTTTTTT.

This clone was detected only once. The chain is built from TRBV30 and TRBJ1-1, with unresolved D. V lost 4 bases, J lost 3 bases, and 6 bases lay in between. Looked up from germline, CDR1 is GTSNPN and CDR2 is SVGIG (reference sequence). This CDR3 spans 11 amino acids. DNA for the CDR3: TGTGCCTGGAAGGCAGACACTGAAGCTTTCTTT. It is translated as CAWKADTEAFF.

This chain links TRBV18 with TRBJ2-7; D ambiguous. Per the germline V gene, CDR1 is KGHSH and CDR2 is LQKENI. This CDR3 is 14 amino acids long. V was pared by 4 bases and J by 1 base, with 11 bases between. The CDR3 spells CASSLNTASYEQYF. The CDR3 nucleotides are TGTGCCAGCTCACTTAATACAGCGTCCTACGAGCAGTACTTC.

The CDR3: CASSQANWEQYF. In nucleotides, the CDR3 is TGTGCCAGCAGCCAAGCAAACTGGGAGCAGTACTTC. The genes are TRBV3-1 (or the pseudogene TRBV3-2) and TRBJ2-7, with D unclear. The CDR3 totals 12 residues. V was cut by 1 base and J by 7 bases, with 8 bases left in between. Germline lookup yields CDR1 LGHDT and CDR2 YNNKEL (reference sequence).